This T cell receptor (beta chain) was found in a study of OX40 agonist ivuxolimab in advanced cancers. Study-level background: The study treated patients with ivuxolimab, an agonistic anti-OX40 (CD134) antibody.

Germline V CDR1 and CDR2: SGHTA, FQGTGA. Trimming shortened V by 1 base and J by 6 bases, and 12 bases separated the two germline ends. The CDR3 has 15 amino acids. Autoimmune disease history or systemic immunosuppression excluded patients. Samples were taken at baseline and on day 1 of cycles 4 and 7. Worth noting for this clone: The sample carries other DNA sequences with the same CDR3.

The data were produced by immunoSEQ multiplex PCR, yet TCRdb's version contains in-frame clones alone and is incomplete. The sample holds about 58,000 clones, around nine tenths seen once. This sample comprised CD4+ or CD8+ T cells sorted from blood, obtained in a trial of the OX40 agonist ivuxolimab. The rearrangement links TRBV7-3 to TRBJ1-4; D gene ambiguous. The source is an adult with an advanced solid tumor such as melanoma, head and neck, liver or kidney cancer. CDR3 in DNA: TGTGCCAGCAGCTTAAATGCAGGTTCTCATGAAAAACTGTTTTTT. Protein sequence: CASSLNAGSHEKLFF.